This T cell receptor beta chain was sequenced in a study of human T cells and chemical hapten exposure. Study summary: Skin on the upper inner arm, approximately 2 cm by approximately 2 cm in size, was sensitized with 2% DPC. Patients were mainly female, each with alopecia areata, totalis or universalis.

Separate cDNA molecules received unique molecular identifiers, which the library attached to them. TCRdb reprocessed the RACE reads via MiXCR and lists one record per CDR3 protein. The table shows about 98,000 distinct CDR3 sequences, with 9.5% to 14% occurring only once. The CDR3 loop spans 12 amino acids. Trimming shortened V by 8 bases and J by 8 bases, and 12 bases separated the two germline ends. The V gene's germline CDR1 is MNHEY and CDR2 SVGAGI. Time point given: pre-sensitization, week 0. The treatment was: therapeutic diphenylcyclopropenone sensitization with weekly scalp DPC. This receptor was obtained from an older woman with alopecia areata. Some clones in this sample may be carry-over from other donors' samples. The sample consisted of whole blood, taken in connection with sensitization to the hapten diphenylcyclopropenone (DPC). The V call is TRBV6-5, the J call TRBJ2-2, with no clear D. The CDR3 DNA follows: TGTGCCAGCCGCGGACCTACGGGGGAGCTGTTTTTT. It translates to CASRGPTGELFF.